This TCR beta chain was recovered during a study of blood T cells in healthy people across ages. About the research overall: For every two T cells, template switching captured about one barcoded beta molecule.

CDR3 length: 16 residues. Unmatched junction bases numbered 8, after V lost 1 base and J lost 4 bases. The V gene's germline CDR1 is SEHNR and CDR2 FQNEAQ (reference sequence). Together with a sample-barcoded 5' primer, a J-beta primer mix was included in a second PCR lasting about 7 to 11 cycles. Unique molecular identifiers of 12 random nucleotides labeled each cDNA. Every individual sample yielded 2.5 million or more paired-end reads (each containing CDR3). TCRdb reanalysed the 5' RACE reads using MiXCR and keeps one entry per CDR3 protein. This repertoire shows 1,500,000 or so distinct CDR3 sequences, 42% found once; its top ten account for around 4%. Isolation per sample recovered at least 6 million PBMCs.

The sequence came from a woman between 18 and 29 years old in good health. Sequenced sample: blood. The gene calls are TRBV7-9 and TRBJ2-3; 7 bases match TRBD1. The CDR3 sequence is CASSLGETGTADTQYF. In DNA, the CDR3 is TGTGCCAGCAGCTTAGGGGAGACAGGGACCGCAGATACGCAGTATTTT.